The 8 T cell receptor beta chains below come from one sample, sequenced in a study of neurological immune-mediated disorders. One entry per CDR3 protein, called by TCRdb with MiXCR from the 5' RACE reads. The table lists about 38,000 distinct CDR3 sequences, around 4.8% of them singletons. Sequencing was done on a sample of CD4+ T cells from blood. All receptors derive from a young man in good health.

This clonotype was detected ten times or more. The chain combines TRBV20-1 with TRBJ2-7; TRBD2 aligns across 7 bases. The J segment lost 4 bases and the V segment lost 3 bases, leaving 3 bases of the junction unmatched. The germline V gene encodes CDR1 DFQATT and CDR2 SNEGSKA (reference sequence). CDR3 length: 12 amino acids. The CDR3 loop is CSASERGYEQYF. Here the CDR3 DNA reads TGCAGTGCTAGTGAGCGGGGTTACGAGCAGTACTTC.

This clonotype appeared many times. The gene calls are TRBV7-9 and TRBJ1-2; unclear D gene. Germline assignment: CDR1 SEHNR and CDR2 FQNEAQ (reference sequence). This CDR3 is built from 13 residues. The V end lost 6 bases, the J end lost 2 bases, and 10 bases lay between the germline ends. The CDR3 is CASRSDGNYGYTF. The CDR3 coding sequence is TGTGCCAGCAGATCGGACGGGAACTATGGCTACACCTTC.

This clonotype was seen at least ten times. V gene TRBV18 combines with J gene TRBJ1-4; D gene unclear. The V and J ends lost 3 bases and 8 bases respectively, with 16 bases between them. Germline V CDR1 and CDR2: KGHSH, LQKENI. CDR3 length equals 15 residues. The CDR3 region is CASSPGVGSGEKLFF. In DNA form, the CDR3 reads TGTGCCAGCTCACCCGGTGTTGGGTCGGGGGAAAAACTGTTTTTT.

At least ten counts were recorded for this clonotype. The chain has TRBV29-1 and TRBJ2-5; 12 nucleotides match TRBD2. Germline CDR1 SQVTM, CDR2 ANQGSEA. With 2 bases clipped from V and 5 bases from J, the junction kept 6 bases outside the gene matches. This CDR3 is built from 15 residues. CDR3 protein: CSVEPTSGGGETQYF. For the CDR3, the DNA is TGCAGCGTTGAACCGACTAGCGGGGGAGGCGAGACCCAGTACTTC. Supplemented by reference TRBV29-1 and TRBJ2-5, the full variable domain reads SAVISQKPSRDICQRGTSLTIQCQVDSQVTMMFWYRQQPGQSLTLIATANQGSEATYESGFVIDKFPISRPNLTFSTLTVSNMSPEDSSIYLCSVEPTSGGGETQYFGPGTRLLVL.

This clonotype was counted ten times or more. This chain links TRBV28 with TRBJ2-7; D is uncertain. V lost 1 base to trimming and J lost 3 bases, with 4 bases between them. Germline V gene lookup returns CDR1 MDHEN and CDR2 SYDVKM. The CDR3 sequence is 12 residues long. CDR3 DNA sequence: TGTGCCAGCAGTTTATCGGGCTACGAGCAGTACTTC. Protein: CASSLSGYEQYF.

This clonotype was seen ten or more times. The chain has TRBV20-1 and TRBJ1-5, with TRBD1 identical over 11 bases. Unmatched junction bases numbered 20, after V lost 0 bases and J lost 7 bases. Germline-derived CDR1 and CDR2 are DFQATT and SNEGSKA (reference sequence). There are 20 residues in the CDR3. Here the CDR3 reads CSARDLPPGQGDVPRQPQHF. The CDR3, as DNA: TGCAGTGCTAGAGATCTCCCGCCGGGACAGGGGGACGTTCCGAGACAGCCCCAGCATTTT.

V is TRBV29-1 and J is TRBJ1-2; TRBD1 might be the D (5 bases). This CDR3 has 11 residues. With 4 bases removed from V and 3 bases from J, the gap between germline ends came to 6 bases. Germline CDR1 reads SQVTM; CDR2 reads ANQGSEA. CDR3 protein: CSVVGDYGYTF. The DNA for the CDR3 is TGCAGCGTTGTGGGGGACTATGGCTACACCTTC.

This clonotype appeared many times. V and J are TRBV20-1 and TRBJ1-1, with 7 positions matching TRBD1. Per germline, CDR1 DFQATT and CDR2 SNEGSKA (reference sequence). J gave up 1 base and V 4 bases, and 6 bases lay outside the gene matches. This CDR3 has 14 amino acids. CDR3 DNA sequence: TGCAGTGCTAACCGGGACAGTTCGAACACTGAAGCTTTCTTT. Translating gives CSANRDSSNTEAFF.